This record concerns one T cell receptor (beta chain) sequence. Its antigen is undetermined. Data came from immunoSEQ multiplex PCR; TCRdb stores just in-frame clones and leaves some out. The table shows 120,000 or so clones, with approximately 90% occurring only once. The CDR3 is 17 residues long. CDR1 is SGHTA and CDR2 is FQGTGA in the germline V gene. With 5 bases clipped from V and 4 bases from J, the junction kept 13 bases outside the gene matches. The sample comes from a study of T cell responses to AZD1222 COVID-19 vaccine. Study results and caveats: Of the AZD1222 recipients, only five to seven were seropositive at baseline. Regions left unmutated in variants are reportedly the target of nearly half of spike-specific TCRs.

Material: peripheral blood, obtained 28 days after the second AZD1222 dose. The chain is built from TRBV7-3 and TRBJ2-2; 7 nucleotides agree with TRBD1. This TCR was recovered from an adult who received the AZD1222 COVID-19 vaccine. The CDR3 protein is CASSHDRQGQSTGELFF. DNA for the CDR3: TGTGCCAGCAGCCACGACCGGCAGGGACAGTCCACCGGGGAGCTGTTTTTT.